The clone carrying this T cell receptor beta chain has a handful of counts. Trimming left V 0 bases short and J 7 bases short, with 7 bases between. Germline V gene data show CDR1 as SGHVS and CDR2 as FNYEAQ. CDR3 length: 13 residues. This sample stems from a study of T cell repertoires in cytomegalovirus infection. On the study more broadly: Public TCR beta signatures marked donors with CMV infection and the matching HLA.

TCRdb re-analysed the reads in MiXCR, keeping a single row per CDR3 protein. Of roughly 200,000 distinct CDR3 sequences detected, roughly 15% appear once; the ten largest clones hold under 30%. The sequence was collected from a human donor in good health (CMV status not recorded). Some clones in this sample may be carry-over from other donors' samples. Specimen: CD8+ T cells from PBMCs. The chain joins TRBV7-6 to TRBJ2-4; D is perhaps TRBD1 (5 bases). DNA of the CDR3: TGTGCCAGCAGCTTAGCTGGACACAACATTCAGTACTTC. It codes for CASSLAGHNIQYF.